The rows below give T cell receptor beta chains drawn from one sample of a study of CD8+ T cells in alopecia areata. Profiled with immunoSEQ multiplex PCR; TCRdb holds only in-frame clones, not every one. This sample yields 200,000 or so clones, of which roughly 64% are seen a single time; 5.5% belongs to the top ten. This sample comprised CD4+ T cells sorted from blood, obtained at week 24, from a patient treated with tofacitinib. These receptors originate from a human donor with alopecia areata. CDR3s include the opening cysteine and the closing phenylalanine or tryptophan. A D gene is named only where the DNA matches it firmly. Rows give clone size only sometimes, using once, few, many, or a class for an expanded clone.

TRBV7-3	-	TRBD2	TRBJ2-5	CASSLRSGAGETQYF	TGTGCCAGCAGCTTAAGGAGCGGGGCTGGCGAGACCCAGTACTTC
TRBV7-2	-	TRBD2	TRBJ2-7	CASSREGGLGEQYF	TGTGCCAGCAGCCGCGAGGGAGGGCTGGGCGAGCAGTACTTC
TRBV5-4	-	TRBD2	TRBJ2-2	CASSGPGLEVGELFF	TGTGCCAGCAGCGGACCGGGACTAGAGGTCGGGGAGCTGTTTTTT
TRBV7-2	-	TRBD1	TRBJ2-1	CASSPRQGNEQFF	TGTGCCAGCAGCCCCCGACAGGGTAATGAGCAGTTCTTC
TRBV5-1	-	TRBD1	TRBJ2-3	CASSLAAGQGLDTQYF	TGCGCCAGCAGCTTGGCCGCGGGACAGGGGCTGGATACGCAGTATTTT
TRBV7-2	-	-	TRBJ1-6	CASSLAGPGNSPLHF	TGTGCCAGCAGCTTAGCGGGCCCGGGGAATTCACCCCTCCACTTT
TRBV5-1	-	-	TRBJ1-1	CASSLLTGPMNTEAFF	TGCGCCAGCAGCTTGCTCACAGGGCCAATGAACACTGAAGCTTTCTTT
TRBV9	-	-	TRBJ1-2	CASSGKGANYGYTF	TGTGCCAGCAGCGGGAAAGGAGCTAACTATGGCTACACCTTC
TRBV29-1	few	TRBD1	TRBJ2-6	CSVAQGWGGANVLTF	TGCAGCGTTGCACAGGGGTGGGGTGGGGCCAACGTCCTGACTTTC
TRBV5-4	many	-	TRBJ2-5	CASSFRSGETQYF	TGTGCCAGCAGCTTCAGGAGCGGGGAGACCCAGTACTTC
TRBV7-3	few	TRBD1	TRBJ2-1	CASSTRGTGGFEQFF	TGTGCCAGCAGCACTAGGGGGACAGGGGGCTTTGAGCAGTTCTTC